One sample yielded the 2 T cell receptor beta chains listed below, sequenced in a study of CXCR3-negative and CXCR3-positive naive CD8 T cells. Study-wide findings and caveats: CXCR3-positive naive cells carried more hydrophobic TRB CDR3s than CXCR3-negative naive cells did.

The TRB libraries of cDNA were built by UMI-labeled 5' RACE. TCRdb reprocessed the 5' RACE reads and stores each CDR3 protein as one record, lacking DNA. This listing includes about 70,000 distinct CDR3 sequences. Their antigens remain unidentified. Sample: naive CXCR3+ CD8+ T cells from blood. Stated subset: CD45RO-CCR7+CD27+CD95- naive CD8+ T cells expressing CXCR3 (TNR3+). Every receptor here comes from a human donor in good health. Some clones in this sample may be carry-over from other donors' samples.

The chain's CDR3 is CATAHRGYNEQFF. The chain joins TRBV15 to TRBJ2-1; TCRdb's assignment of TRBD1 cannot be checked, as there is no DNA. The CDR3 is made up of 13 amino acids. CDR1 is LNHNV and CDR2 is YYDKDF in the germline V gene (reference sequence).

The V and J genes are TRBV29-1 and TRBJ2-7; TCRdb indicates TRBD1, and absent DNA this call remains unverified. This CDR3 region has 12 residues. The V gene's germline CDR1 is SQVTM and CDR2 ANQGSEA. The CDR3 loop reads CSVSSGTLEQYF.